This T cell receptor (beta chain) originates from a study of CXCR3-negative and CXCR3-positive naive CD8 T cells (dated by TCRdb to the late 2010s). In the study overall: Roughly 130 million TRB reads were obtained in total, roughly 1.5 +/- 0.3 million reads per library. Diversity and physicochemical repertoire analyses covered roughly ten donors pooled from two independent experiments. The TRBV-TRBJ cluster analysis covered naive subsets from 5 donors and memory cells from 3 donors.

Comment on this clonotype: Its antigen has not been determined.

Each CD8+ T cell subset was flow-sorted in triplicate, with over 250,000 cells per subset placed directly into RLT lysis buffer. To exclude memory contaminants, naive CD8+ T cells were stringently defined as CD45RO-CCR7+CD27+CD95-. Peripheral blood mononuclear cells were isolated from buffy coats by standard density gradient centrifugation. Naive CXCR3-negative and CXCR3-positive CD8+ T cells were flow-sorted on a FACSAria III. Total RNA was extracted from sorted cells with an RNeasy Mini Kit. The data were produced on a NextSeq 550. The Human TCR Profiling Kit (MiLaboratory) was used to make UMI-labeled 5' RACE TRB cDNA libraries. cDNA synthesis used the entire amount of extracted RNA, and PCR amplification then used the entire amount of cDNA produced. Libraries were prepared in parallel with an identical number of PCR cycles. The original methods were these. MIGEC and MiXCR extracted about 49,000 +/- 11,000 unique UMI-labeled TRB cDNA molecules per library, requiring at least two reads per UMI. Each library averaged about 40,000 +/- 10,000 functional in-frame TRB CDR3 nucleotide clonotypes without stop codons. After downsampling to 5000 UMI-labeled TRB molecules per sample, diversity metrics such as normalized Shannon-Wiener and Chao1 were calculated in VDJtools. For the central five CDR3 residues, VDJtools calculated physicochemical properties weighted by clonotype size, namely interaction energy, strength, volume and Kidera factor 4. After the reads were reprocessed by TCRdb, one entry was made per CDR3 protein sequence, with no DNA. The V and J calls, along with clone size, are taken from TCRdb and not from the paper's own processing. This specimen's table enumerates fewer than 140,000 distinct CDR3 sequences. The leading ten clones occupy more than 0.35% of the sample.

General findings and caveats noted by the study authors: Compared with CXCR3-negative naive cells, CXCR3-positive naive cells had TRB CDR3s with higher hydrophobicity (lower Kidera factor 4), lower energy, and higher strength and volume indices. Freshly isolated PBMCs were used for most assays because CXCR3 expression partially decreased after cryopreservation. Repertoire diversity was comparably high in both naive subsets but much lower in memory CD8+ T cells. Because surface CD5, which has been linked to self-reactivity in mice, was comparable between naive subsets, TCR interaction strength was also inferred from TRB CDR3 physicochemical properties. TRBV-TRBJ usage was similar between naive CXCR3-negative and CXCR3-positive cells from the same donor, while memory cells showed distinct patterns.

The receptor was derived from a human donor in good health. Some clones in this sample may be carry-over from other donors' samples. Material: naive CXCR3+ CD8+ T cells from blood. The cell subset or site label, read with the paper, signifies: CD45RO-CCR7+CD27+CD95- naive CD8+ T cells expressing CXCR3 (TNR3+).

CDR3 reads: CASSSTGVVTEAFF. Recombination linked TRBV5-1 to TRBJ1-1; checking the TCRdb D call of TRBD1 is not possible without DNA. CDR1 SGHRS and CDR2 YFSETQ were looked up in the germline V gene. The CDR3 runs 14 amino acids, cysteine and phenylalanine included. DNA is not on record.